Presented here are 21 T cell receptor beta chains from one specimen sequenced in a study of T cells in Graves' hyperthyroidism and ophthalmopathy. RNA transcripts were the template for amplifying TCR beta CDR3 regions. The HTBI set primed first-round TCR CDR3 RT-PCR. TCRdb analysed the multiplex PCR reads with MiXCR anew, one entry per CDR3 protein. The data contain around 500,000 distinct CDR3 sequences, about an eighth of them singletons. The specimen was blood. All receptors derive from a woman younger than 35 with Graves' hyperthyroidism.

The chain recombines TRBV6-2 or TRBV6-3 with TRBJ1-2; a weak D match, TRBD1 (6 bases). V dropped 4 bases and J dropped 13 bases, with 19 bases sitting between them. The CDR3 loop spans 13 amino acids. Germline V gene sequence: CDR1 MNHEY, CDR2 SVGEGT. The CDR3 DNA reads TGTGCCAGCAGTTTCAAAGCTGGGGGGCTTACCACCTTC. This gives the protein CASSFKAGGLTTF.

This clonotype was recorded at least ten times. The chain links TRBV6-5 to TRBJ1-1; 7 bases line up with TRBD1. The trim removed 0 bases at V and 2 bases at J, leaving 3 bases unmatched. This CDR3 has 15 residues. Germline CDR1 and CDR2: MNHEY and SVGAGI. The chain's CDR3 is CASSYSRTGNTEAFF. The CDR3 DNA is TGTGCCAGCAGTTACTCGCGGACAGGCAACACTGAAGCTTTCTTT.

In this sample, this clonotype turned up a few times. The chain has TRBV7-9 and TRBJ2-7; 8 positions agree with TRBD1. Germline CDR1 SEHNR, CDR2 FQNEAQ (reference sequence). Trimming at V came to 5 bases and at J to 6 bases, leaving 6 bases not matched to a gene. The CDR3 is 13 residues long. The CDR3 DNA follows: TGTGCCAGCAGCACAAAGGACAGGGCCGAGCAGTACGTC. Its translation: CASSTKDRAEQYV.

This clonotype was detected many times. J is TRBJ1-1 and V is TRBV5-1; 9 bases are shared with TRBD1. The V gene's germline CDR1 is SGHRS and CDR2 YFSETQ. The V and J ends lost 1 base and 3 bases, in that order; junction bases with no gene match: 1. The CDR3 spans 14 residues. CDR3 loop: CASSLRQGDTEAFF. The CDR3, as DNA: TGCGCCAGCAGCTTGAGACAGGGGGACACTGAAGCTTTCTTT.

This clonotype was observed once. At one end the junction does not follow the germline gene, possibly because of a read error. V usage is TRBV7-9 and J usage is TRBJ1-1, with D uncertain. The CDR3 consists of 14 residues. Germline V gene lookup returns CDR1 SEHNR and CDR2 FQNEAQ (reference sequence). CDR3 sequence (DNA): TGTGCCGGCAGCGAACACTCCCAGAACACTGAAGCTTTCTTT. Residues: CAGSEHSQNTEAFF.

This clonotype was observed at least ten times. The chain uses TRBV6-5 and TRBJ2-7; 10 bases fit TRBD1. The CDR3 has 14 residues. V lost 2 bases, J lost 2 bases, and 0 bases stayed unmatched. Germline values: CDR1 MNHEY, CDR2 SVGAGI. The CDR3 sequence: CASSYGQGAYEQYF. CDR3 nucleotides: TGTGCCAGCAGTTACGGACAGGGGGCCTACGAGCAGTACTTC.

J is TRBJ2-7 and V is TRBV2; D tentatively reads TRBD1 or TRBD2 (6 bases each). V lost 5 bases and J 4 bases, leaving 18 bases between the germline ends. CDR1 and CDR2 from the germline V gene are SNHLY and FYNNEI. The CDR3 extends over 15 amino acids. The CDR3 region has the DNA TGTGCCAGCAGTACGGGGGCCAACCCTCTGTACGAGCAGTACTTC. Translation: CASSTGANPLYEQYF.

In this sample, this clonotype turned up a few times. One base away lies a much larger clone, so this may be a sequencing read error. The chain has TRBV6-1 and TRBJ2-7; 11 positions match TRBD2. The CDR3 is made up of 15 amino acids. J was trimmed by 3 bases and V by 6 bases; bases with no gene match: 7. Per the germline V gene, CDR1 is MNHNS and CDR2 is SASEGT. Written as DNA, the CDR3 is TGTGCCAGCAGCTTGGGACTAGCGGCCGACTACGAGCAGTACGTC. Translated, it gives CASSLGLAADYEQYV.

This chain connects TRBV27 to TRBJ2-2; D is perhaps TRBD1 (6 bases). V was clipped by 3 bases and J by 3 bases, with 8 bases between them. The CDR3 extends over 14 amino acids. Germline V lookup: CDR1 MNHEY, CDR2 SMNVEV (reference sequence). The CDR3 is CASSLYRDTGELFF. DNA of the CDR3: TGTGCCAGCAGTTTGTACAGGGACACCGGGGAGCTGTTTTTT.

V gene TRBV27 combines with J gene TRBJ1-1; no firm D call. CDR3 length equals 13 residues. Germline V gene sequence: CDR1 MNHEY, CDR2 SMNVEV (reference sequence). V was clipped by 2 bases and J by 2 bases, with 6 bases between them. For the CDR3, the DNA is TGTGCCAGCAGTTTAAAGCCAAACACTGAAGCTTTCTTT. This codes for CASSLKPNTEAFF.

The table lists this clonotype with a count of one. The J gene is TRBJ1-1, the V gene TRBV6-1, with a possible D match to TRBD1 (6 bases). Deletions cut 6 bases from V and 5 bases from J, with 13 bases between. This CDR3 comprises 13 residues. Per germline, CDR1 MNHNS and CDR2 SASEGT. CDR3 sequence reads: CASRHRVWTEAFF. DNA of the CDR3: TGTGCCAGCAGACACAGGGTATGGACTGAAGCTTTCTTT.

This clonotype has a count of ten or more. As DNA, the CDR3 is TGTGCCAGCAGTTTAGAGGGGACAGGGGTTCATGGGCAGTACTTC. Translation gives CASSLEGTGVHGQYF. V is TRBV12-3 or TRBV12-4 and J is TRBJ2-7, with TRBD1 identical over 10 bases. The V segment lost 1 base and the J segment 9 bases; nucleotides outside the gene matches: 9. CDR3 length: 15 residues.

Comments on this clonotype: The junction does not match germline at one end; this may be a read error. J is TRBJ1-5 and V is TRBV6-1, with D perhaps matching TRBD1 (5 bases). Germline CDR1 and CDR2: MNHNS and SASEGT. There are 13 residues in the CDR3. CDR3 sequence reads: CASTPTGKQPQHF. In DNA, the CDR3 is TGTGCCAGCACCCCAACAGGCAAACAGCCCCAGCATTTT.

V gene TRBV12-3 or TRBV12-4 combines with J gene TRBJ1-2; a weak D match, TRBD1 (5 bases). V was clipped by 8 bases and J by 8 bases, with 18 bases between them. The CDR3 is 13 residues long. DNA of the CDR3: TGTGCCAGCGGGACGTCGGCCGGGGGAGGCTACACCTTC. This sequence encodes CASGTSAGGGYTF.

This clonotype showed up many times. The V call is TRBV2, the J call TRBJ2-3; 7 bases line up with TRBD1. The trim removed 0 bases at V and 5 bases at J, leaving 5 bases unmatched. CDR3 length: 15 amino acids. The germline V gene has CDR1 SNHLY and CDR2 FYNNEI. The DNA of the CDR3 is TGTGCCAGCAGTGAAGCGACAGGGAAGGTAGATACGCAGTATTTT. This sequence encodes CASSEATGKVDTQYF. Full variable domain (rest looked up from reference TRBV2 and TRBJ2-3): EPEVTQTPSHQVTQMGQEVILRCVPISNHLYFYWYRQILGQKVEFLVSFYNNEISEKSEIFDDQFSVERPDGSNFTLKIRSTKLEDSAMYFCASSEATGKVDTQYFGPGTRLTVL.

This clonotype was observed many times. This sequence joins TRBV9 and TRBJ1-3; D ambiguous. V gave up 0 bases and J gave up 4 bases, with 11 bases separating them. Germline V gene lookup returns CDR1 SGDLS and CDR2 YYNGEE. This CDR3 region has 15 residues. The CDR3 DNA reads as TGTGCCAGCAGCGTAGCTGCGGGAGACGGAAACACCATATATTTT. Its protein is CASSVAAGDGNTIYF.

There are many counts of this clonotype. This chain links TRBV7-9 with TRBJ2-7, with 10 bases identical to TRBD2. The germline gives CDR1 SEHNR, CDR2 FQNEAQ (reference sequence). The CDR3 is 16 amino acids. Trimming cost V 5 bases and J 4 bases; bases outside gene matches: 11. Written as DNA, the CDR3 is TGTGCCAGCAGCCAAACCGCAGCGGGAGGGAGATACGAGCAGTACTTC. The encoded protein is CASSQTAAGGRYEQYF.

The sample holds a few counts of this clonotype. CDR3 in amino acids: CASRLAVSSYNEQFF. DNA of the CDR3: TGCGCCAGCAGGTTAGCTGTAAGCTCCTACAATGAGCAGTTCTTC. The chain links TRBV5-1 to TRBJ2-1; D is ambiguous. Deletions cut 5 bases from V and 0 bases from J, with 12 bases between. The CDR3 sequence is 15 residues long. CDR1 SGHRS and CDR2 YFSETQ come from the germline V gene.

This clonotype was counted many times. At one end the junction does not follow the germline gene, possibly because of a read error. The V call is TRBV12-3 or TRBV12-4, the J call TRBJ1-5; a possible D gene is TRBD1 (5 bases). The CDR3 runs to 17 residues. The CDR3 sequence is CASSHPGTENSDQPQHF. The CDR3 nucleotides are TGTGCCAGCAGTCATCCCGGGACTGAGAATAGCGATCAGCCCCAGCATTTT.

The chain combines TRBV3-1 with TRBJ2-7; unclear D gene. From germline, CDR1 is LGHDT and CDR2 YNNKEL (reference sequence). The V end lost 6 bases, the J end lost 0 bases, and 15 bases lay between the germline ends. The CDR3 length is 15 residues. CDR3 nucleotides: TGTGCCAGCAGATCGGGCCCAGCGAGCTCCTACGAGCAGTACTTC. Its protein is CASRSGPASSYEQYF.

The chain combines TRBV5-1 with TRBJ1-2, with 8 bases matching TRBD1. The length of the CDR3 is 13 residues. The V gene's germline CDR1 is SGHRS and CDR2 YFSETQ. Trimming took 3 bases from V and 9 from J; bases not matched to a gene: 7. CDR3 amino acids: CASSSRTGQSYTF. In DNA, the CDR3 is TGCGCCAGCAGCTCCCGGACAGGGCAAAGCTACACCTTC.